Listed below are T cell receptor beta chains from one sample, sequenced in a study of T cell responses to AZD1222 COVID-19 vaccine. Clones were sequenced by immunoSEQ multiplex PCR, and TCRdb holds only the in-frame ones, with some missing. The table includes around 110,000 clones, about 90% detected once. The sequenced sample was peripheral blood, obtained on day 0 of AZD1222 vaccination. The receptors were gathered from an adult in good health. CDR3s include the opening cysteine and the closing phenylalanine or tryptophan. Each record gives: clone size, V gene, J gene, D gene, CDR3 protein, CDR3 DNA. The D gene is left open where the match is weak. Size tells how often a clone was seen (once, few, many) or the class of an expanded clone, and some rows leave it out.

NA	TRBV14	TRBJ1-2	TRBD1	CASSQDSNRGRGLGYTF	TGTGCCAGCAGCCAAGACTCGAACCGGGGCAGGGGGCTTGGCTACACCTTC
NA	TRBV5-1	TRBJ1-6	TRBD1	CASSRATGYNSPLHF	TGCGCCAGCAGCCGGGCGACAGGGTATAATTCACCCCTCCACTTT
NA	TRBV6-5	TRBJ2-7	TRBD1	CASSRGQIHEQYF	TGTGCCAGCAGCAGGGGACAGATCCACGAGCAGTACTTC
NA	TRBV10-3	TRBJ1-2	NA	CAISESDMNYGYTF	TGTGCCATCAGTGAGTCTGACATGAACTATGGCTACACCTTC
NA	TRBV12-5	TRBJ1-5	NA	CASAPDSVTSNQPQHF	TGTGCTAGTGCCCCTGACAGTGTAACTAGCAATCAGCCCCAGCATTTT
NA	TRBV29-1	TRBJ2-5	TRBD2	CSVEAVAGVSETQYF	TGCAGCGTTGAAGCGGTAGCGGGTGTGTCTGAGACCCAGTACTTC
NA	TRBV14	TRBJ1-6	NA	CASSMAQGHNSPLHF	TGTGCCAGCAGCATGGCACAGGGACATAATTCACCCCTCCACTTT
NA	TRBV7-9	TRBJ2-7	NA	CASSLEGVSYEQYF	TGTGCCAGCAGCTTAGAGGGAGTCTCCTACGAGCAGTACTTC
NA	TRBV3-1/TRBV3-2	TRBJ2-7	NA	CASSLDGSSYEQYF	TGTGCCAGCAGCCTTGACGGGAGCTCCTACGAGCAGTACTTC
once	TRBV28	TRBJ1-1	TRBD1	CASSFPTGGTEAFF	TGTGCCAGCAGTTTTCCCACAGGGGGCACTGAAGCTTTCTTT
NA	TRBV15	TRBJ1-5	TRBD1	CATSRRQGYQPQHF	TGTGCCACCAGCCGACGACAGGGCTATCAGCCCCAGCATTTT
NA	TRBV19	TRBJ1-3	TRBD1	CASTQDRAGNTIYF	TGTGCCAGTACCCAAGACAGGGCTGGAAACACCATATATTTT
NA	TRBV3-1/TRBV3-2	TRBJ1-2	NA	CASSQGQVLAYGYTF	TGTGCCAGCAGCCAAGGGCAGGTTCTTGCCTATGGCTACACCTTC
NA	TRBV5-6	TRBJ1-2	NA	CASFGNYGYTF	TGTGCCAGTTTTGGAAACTATGGCTACACCTTC
NA	TRBV29-1	TRBJ1-6	NA	CSVGEVSENSPLHF	TGCAGCGTTGGGGAGGTGAGTGAGAATTCACCCCTCCACTTT
NA	TRBV25-1	TRBJ2-1	TRBD2	CASTLAGGYNEQFF	TGTGCCAGCACCCTAGCGGGAGGGTACAATGAGCAGTTCTTC
NA	TRBV10-3	TRBJ2-3	TRBD2	CAIRDPGGSSDTQYF	TGTGCCATCAGAGACCCGGGGGGATCTTCAGATACGCAGTATTTT